The 13 T cell receptor beta chains reported below all come from one sample, sequenced in a study of blood T cells in healthy people across ages. A second PCR of 7 to 11 cycles used a sample-barcoded 5' primer and a J-beta primer mix. TCRdb re-derived calls from the 5' RACE reads in MiXCR, one entry per CDR3 protein. The table records hundreds of thousands of distinct CDR3 sequences, under 35% of them present only once. Sequences were obtained from blood. Receptors originate from a woman at least 80 years old in good health.

Here the CDR3 DNA reads TGTGCCAGCACCCCTACTGGCGGGGAGCTGTTTTTT. Protein sequence: CASTPTGGELFF. The genes are TRBV6-6 and TRBJ2-2; no firm D call. V was trimmed by 7 bases and J by 7 bases, leaving 10 bases between them. This CDR3 comprises 12 residues. Germline values: CDR1 MNHNY, CDR2 SVGAGI (reference sequence).

Ten or more counts support this clonotype. The gene calls are TRBV10-2 and TRBJ2-1, with D unclear. From germline, CDR1 is WSHSY and CDR2 SAAADI. With 8 bases removed from V and 7 bases from J, the gap between germline ends came to 15 bases. The CDR3 has 13 amino acids. CDR3 in DNA: TGCGCCAGCGGTCTTAGCCCACCAAATGAGCAGTTCTTC. Translated, it gives CASGLSPPNEQFF.

The chain joins TRBV6-1 to TRBJ2-2; 11 bases are a match to TRBD2. Germline values: CDR1 MNHNS, CDR2 SASEGT. The CDR3 contains 15 residues. The V gene end was trimmed by 6 bases and the J gene end by 5 bases; junction bases not matched to a gene: 5. The CDR3 reads CASSQLAGATGELFF. The CDR3 nucleotides read TGTGCCAGCAGCCAACTAGCGGGGGCAACCGGGGAGCTGTTTTTT.

Many counts were recorded for this clonotype. The chain links TRBV28 to TRBJ1-2; 8 positions match TRBD1. The V gene's germline CDR1 is MDHEN and CDR2 SYDVKM. This CDR3 contains 15 residues. The ends lost 5 bases at V and 8 bases at J; junction bases unmatched: 13. CDR3 DNA: TGTGCCAGCAGTATCCCACTAGGACAGGGTGAGGGCTACACCTTC. Amino acids: CASSIPLGQGEGYTF.

The table lists this clonotype with many counts. This chain links TRBV5-1 with TRBJ2-1, with D possibly being TRBD1 (5 bases). This CDR3 comprises 14 residues. CDR1 and CDR2 (germline): SGHRS, YFSETQ. Trimming cost V 0 bases and J 3 bases, with 7 bases left between them. The CDR3: CASSLGQIYNEQFF. The CDR3 DNA follows: TGCGCCAGCAGCTTGGGACAGATCTACAATGAGCAGTTCTTC.

V gene TRBV18 combines with J gene TRBJ2-6; 9 bases align to TRBD2. The germline CDR1 and CDR2 sequences are KGHSH and LQKENI. CDR3 size: 18 residues. J was trimmed by 0 bases and V by 0 bases; bases with no gene match: 3. CDR3 in DNA: TGTGCCAGCTCACCACCGCCTAGCGGGGCCTCTGGGGCCAACGTCCTGACTTTC. Amino acids: CASSPPPSGASGANVLTF.

This clonotype occurred once. V usage is TRBV10-3 and J usage is TRBJ2-3; TRBD2 matches at 8 bases. Trimming removed 6 bases from V and 5 bases from J; junction bases left unmatched: 10. Germline CDR1 and CDR2: ENHRY and SYGVKD. The CDR3 sequence is 15 residues long. The CDR3 DNA reads TGTGCCATCAGCGCCGCGGGGGGTGAAGGAGATACGCAGTATTTT. Its protein product is CAISAAGGEGDTQYF.

This clonotype showed up many times. J is TRBJ2-5 and V is TRBV28, with D possibly being TRBD1 (5 bases). The CDR3 is 13 amino acids. Trimming took off 6 bases at V and 4 bases at J, with 12 bases between the two ends. The germline V gene has CDR1 MDHEN and CDR2 SYDVKM. The DNA for the CDR3 is TGTGCCAGCAGCCCCGGACAAAGAGAGACCCAGTACTTC. Translated, it gives CASSPGQRETQYF. Full variable domain (outside the CDR3, taken from reference TRBV28 and TRBJ2-5): DVKVTQSSRYLVKRTGEKVFLECVQDMDHENMFWYRQDPGLGLRLIYFSYDVKMKEKGDIPEGYSVSREKKERFSLILESASTNQTSMYLCASSPGQRETQYFGPGTRLLVL.

This clonotype was detected many times. The rearrangement joins TRBV10-3 to TRBJ2-3, with 7 positions matching TRBD2. V dropped 7 bases and J dropped 3; count of bases not matched to a gene: 7. CDR1 ENHRY and CDR2 SYGVKD come from the germline V gene. This CDR3 has 14 amino acids. In DNA form, the CDR3 reads TGTGCCATCAATTGGAGCGGGGCTACAGATACGCAGTATTTT. The encoded protein is CAINWSGATDTQYF.

This chain's CDR3 is CATSPGGRTDTQYF. DNA of the CDR3: TGTGCCACCAGCCCGGGGGGGCGGACAGATACGCAGTATTTT. The chain uses TRBV24-1 and TRBJ2-3; TRBD2 aligns across 8 bases. The CDR3 consists of 14 residues. Losses at the gene ends were 7 bases for V and 3 bases for J; bases not matched to a gene: 5. CDR1 and CDR2 from the germline V gene are KGHDR and SFDVKD.

V usage is TRBV12-3 or TRBV12-4 and J usage is TRBJ2-1; 9 bases align to TRBD2. The CDR3 covers 15 residues. Trimming at V came to 5 bases and at J to 2 bases, leaving 4 bases not matched to a gene. The CDR3 protein is CASSPRLAAYNEQFF. CDR3 nucleotide sequence: TGTGCCAGCAGTCCCAGACTAGCGGCCTACAATGAGCAGTTCTTC.

The chain is built from TRBV30 and TRBJ1-3; 7 nucleotides agree with TRBD1. CDR3 size: 14 residues. V lost 5 bases, J lost 2 bases, and 6 bases stayed unmatched. Germline assignment: CDR1 GTSNPN and CDR2 SVGIG (reference sequence). This chain's CDR3 is CAWRRGTAGNTIYF. The CDR3 nucleotides are TGTGCCTGGCGCAGGGGGACCGCTGGAAACACCATATATTTT. The full variable domain, with the rest looked up from reference TRBV30 and TRBJ1-3, is SQTIHQWPATLVQPVGSPLSLECTVEGTSNPNLYWYRQAAGRGLQLLFYSVGIGQISSEVPQNLSASRPQDRQFILSSKKLLLSDSGFYLCAWRRGTAGNTIYFGEGSWLTVV.

This clonotype was seen repeatedly, ten times or more. The rearrangement uses TRBV6-5 and TRBJ1-6; 10 nucleotides line up with TRBD1. Germline CDR1 MNHEY, CDR2 SVGAGI. V shed 6 bases, J shed 10 bases, and the junction held 12 bases outside the gene matches. This CDR3 has 16 residues. The CDR3 reads CASSTTGGGSQSPLHF. Here the CDR3 DNA reads TGTGCCAGCAGCACGACAGGGGGCGGCTCGCAATCACCCCTCCACTTT.